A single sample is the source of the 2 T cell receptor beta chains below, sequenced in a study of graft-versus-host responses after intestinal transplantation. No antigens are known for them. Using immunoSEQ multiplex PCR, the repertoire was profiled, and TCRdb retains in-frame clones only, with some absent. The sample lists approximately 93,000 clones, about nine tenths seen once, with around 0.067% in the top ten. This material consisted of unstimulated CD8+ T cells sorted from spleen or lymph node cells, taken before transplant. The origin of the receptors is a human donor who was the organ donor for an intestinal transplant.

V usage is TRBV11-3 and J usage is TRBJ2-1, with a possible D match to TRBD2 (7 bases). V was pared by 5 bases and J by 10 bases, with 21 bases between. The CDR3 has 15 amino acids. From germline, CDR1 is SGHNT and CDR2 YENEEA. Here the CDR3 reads CASSLSGGLVGEQFF. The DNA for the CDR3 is TGTGCCAGCAGCCTCTCGGGGGGCCTGGTAGGGGAGCAGTTCTTC.

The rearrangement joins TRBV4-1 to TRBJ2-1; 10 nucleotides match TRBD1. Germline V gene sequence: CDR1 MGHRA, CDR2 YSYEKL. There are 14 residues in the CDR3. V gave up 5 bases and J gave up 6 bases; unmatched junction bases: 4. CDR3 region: CASSSWTGGNEQFF. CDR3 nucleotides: TGCGCCAGCAGCTCCTGGACAGGGGGCAATGAGCAGTTCTTC.